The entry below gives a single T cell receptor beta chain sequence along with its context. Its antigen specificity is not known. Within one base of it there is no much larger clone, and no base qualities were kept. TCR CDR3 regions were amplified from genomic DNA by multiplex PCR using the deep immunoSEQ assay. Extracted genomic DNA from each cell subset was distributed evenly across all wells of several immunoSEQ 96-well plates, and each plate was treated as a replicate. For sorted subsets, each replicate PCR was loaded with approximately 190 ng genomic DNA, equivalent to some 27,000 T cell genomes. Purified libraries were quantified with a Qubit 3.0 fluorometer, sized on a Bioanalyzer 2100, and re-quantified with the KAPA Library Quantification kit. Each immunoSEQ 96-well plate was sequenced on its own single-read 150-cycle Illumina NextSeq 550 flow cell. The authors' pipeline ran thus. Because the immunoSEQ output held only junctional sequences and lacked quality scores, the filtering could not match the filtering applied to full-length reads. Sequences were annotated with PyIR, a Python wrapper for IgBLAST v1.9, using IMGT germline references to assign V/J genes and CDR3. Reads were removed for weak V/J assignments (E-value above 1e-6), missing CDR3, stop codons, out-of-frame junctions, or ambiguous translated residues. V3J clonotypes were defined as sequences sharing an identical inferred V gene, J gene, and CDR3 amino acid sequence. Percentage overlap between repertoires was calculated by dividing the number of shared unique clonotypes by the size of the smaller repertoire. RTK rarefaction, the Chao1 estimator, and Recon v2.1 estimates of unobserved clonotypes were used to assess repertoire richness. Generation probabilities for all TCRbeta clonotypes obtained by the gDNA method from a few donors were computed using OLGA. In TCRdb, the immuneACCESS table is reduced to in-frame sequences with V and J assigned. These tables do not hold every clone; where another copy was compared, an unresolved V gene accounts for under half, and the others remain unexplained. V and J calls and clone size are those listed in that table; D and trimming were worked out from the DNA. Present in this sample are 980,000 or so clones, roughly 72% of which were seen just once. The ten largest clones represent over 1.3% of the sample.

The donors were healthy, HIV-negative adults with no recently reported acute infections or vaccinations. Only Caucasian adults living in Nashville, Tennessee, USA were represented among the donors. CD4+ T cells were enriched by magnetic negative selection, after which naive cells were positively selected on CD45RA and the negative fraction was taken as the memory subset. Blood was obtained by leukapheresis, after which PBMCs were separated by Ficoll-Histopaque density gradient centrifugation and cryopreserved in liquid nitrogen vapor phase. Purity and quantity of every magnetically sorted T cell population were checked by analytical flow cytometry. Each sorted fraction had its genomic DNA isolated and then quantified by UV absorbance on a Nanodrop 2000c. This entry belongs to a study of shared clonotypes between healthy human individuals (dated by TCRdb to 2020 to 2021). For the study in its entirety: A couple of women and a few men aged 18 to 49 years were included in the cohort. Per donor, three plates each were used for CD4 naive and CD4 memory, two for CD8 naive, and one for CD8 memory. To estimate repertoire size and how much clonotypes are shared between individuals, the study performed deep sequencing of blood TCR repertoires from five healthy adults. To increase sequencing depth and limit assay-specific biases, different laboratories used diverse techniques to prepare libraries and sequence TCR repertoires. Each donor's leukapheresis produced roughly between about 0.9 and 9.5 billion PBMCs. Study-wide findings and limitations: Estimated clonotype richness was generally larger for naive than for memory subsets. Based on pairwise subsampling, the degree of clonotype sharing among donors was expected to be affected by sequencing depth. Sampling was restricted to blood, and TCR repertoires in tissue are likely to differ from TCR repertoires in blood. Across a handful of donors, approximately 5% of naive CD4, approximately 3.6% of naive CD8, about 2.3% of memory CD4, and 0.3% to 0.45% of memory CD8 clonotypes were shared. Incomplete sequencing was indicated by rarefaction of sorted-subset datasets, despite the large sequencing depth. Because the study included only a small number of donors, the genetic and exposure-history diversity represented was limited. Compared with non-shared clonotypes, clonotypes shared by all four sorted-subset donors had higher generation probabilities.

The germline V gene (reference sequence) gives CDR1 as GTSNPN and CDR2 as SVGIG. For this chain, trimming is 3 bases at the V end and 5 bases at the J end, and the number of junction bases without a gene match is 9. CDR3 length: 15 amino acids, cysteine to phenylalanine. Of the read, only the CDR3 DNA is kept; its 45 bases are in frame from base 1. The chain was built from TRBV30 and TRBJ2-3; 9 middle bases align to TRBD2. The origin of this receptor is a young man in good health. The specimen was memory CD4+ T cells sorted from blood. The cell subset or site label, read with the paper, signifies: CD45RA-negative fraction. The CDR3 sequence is CAWSRGGAGRDTQYF. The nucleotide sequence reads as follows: TGTGCCTGGAGCCGCGGGGGGGCCGGTAGAGATACGCAGTATTTT.